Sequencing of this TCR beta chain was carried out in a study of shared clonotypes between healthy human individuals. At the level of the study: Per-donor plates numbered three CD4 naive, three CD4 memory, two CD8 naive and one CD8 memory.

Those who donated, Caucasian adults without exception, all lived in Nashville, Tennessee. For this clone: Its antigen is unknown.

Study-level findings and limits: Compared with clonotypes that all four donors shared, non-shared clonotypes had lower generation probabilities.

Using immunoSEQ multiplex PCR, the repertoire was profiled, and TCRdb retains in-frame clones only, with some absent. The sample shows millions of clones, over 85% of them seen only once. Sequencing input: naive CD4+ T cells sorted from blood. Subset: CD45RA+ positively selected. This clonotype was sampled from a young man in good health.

CDR3 DNA: TGTGCCAGCAGCCCTGGGACAACCTACAATGAGCAGTTCTTC. It specifies CASSPGTTYNEQFF. The rearrangement uses TRBV7-6 and TRBJ2-1; D possibly corresponds to TRBD1 (6 bases). The CDR3 has 14 amino acids. Deletions cut 5 bases from V and 2 bases from J, with 10 bases between. Germline-derived CDR1 and CDR2 are SGHVS and FNYEAQ.